Following are 20 T cell receptor beta chains from one sample sequenced in a study of OX40 agonist ivuxolimab in advanced cancers. Clones were read by immunoSEQ multiplex PCR, and TCRdb kept only the in-frame ones, dropping some. The sample lists some 74,000 clones; less than 95% were seen once. Sequencing used CD4+ or CD8+ T cells sorted from blood, obtained in a trial of the OX40 agonist ivuxolimab. The source of these receptors is an adult with an advanced solid tumor such as melanoma, head and neck, liver or kidney cancer.

The rearrangement uses TRBV5-4 and TRBJ2-5, with D possibly matching TRBD2 (5 bases). The germline V gene has CDR1 SGHNT and CDR2 YYREEE (reference sequence). The CDR3 has 14 residues. The V end lost 4 bases, the J end lost 2 bases, and 12 bases lay between the germline ends. CDR3 protein: CASSLGRGQETQYF. In DNA, the CDR3 is TGTGCCAGCAGCCTAGGGAGAGGACAAGAGACCCAGTACTTC.

This clone was observed a single time. The chain is built from TRBV4-2 and TRBJ2-1; no firm D call. Germline V gene lookup returns CDR1 LGHNA and CDR2 YNFKEQ. Trimming cost V 1 base and J 2 bases, with 12 bases left between them. CDR3 length: 16 amino acids. The CDR3 region is CASSQVNTLTYNEQFF. CDR3 in DNA: TGTGCCAGCAGCCAAGTTAACACCTTGACCTACAATGAGCAGTTCTTC.

The chain has TRBV7-9 and TRBJ2-7; D possibly matches TRBD1 or TRBD2 (5 bases each). This CDR3 has 15 amino acids. The germline CDR1 and CDR2 sequences are SEHNR and FQNEAQ (reference sequence). The V and J ends lost 5 bases and 5 bases respectively, with 19 bases between them. The CDR3 is CASSPIWGFTDEQYF. CDR3 DNA: TGTGCCAGCAGCCCCATTTGGGGGTTTACAGACGAGCAGTACTTC.

The chain recombines TRBV6-1 with TRBJ2-7; weak D call: TRBD1 (5 bases). V was cut by 1 base and J by 10 bases, with 8 bases left in between. Germline loops: CDR1 MNHNS, CDR2 SASEGT. The CDR3 runs 11 residues. CDR3 loop: CASSEEGIQYF. DNA of the CDR3: TGTGCCAGCAGTGAAGAGGGGATACAGTACTTC.

The chain recombines TRBV19 with TRBJ2-7; D is unclear. CDR1 and CDR2 (germline): LNHDA, SQIVND (reference sequence). V lost 1 base and J 3 bases, leaving 7 bases between the germline ends. The CDR3 contains 13 residues. CDR3 sequence: CASSIGQHYEQYF. CDR3 DNA: TGTGCCAGTAGTATAGGGCAGCACTACGAGCAGTACTTC.

The rearrangement links TRBV5-6 to TRBJ2-1; TRBD1 might be the D (6 bases). The germline V and J ends were trimmed by 0 bases and 7 bases, with 8 bases remaining between them. CDR3 length: 13 residues. CDR1 is SGHDT, CDR2 YYEEEE, per germline. The CDR3 reads CASSLVQGNEQFF. The CDR3, as DNA: TGTGCCAGCAGCTTGGTACAGGGTAATGAGCAGTTCTTC.

The chain joins TRBV5-1 to TRBJ1-5; possible D gene TRBD1, 5 bases. Germline CDR1 and CDR2: SGHRS and YFSETQ. This CDR3 contains 15 residues. The ends were cut back, 1 base at V and 0 bases at J, with 8 bases in the middle. For the CDR3, the DNA is TGCGCCAGCAGCTTGTCAGGGAATAGCAATCAGCCCCAGCATTTT. Encoded protein: CASSLSGNSNQPQHF. The complete variable domain, with remaining parts taken from reference TRBV5-1 and TRBJ1-5, reads KAGVTQTPRYLIKTRGQQVTLSCSPISGHRSVSWYQQTPGQGLQFLFEYFSETQRNKGNFPGRFSGRQFSNSRSEMNVSTLELGDSALYLCASSLSGNSNQPQHFGDGTRLSIL.

CDR3 sequence reads: CASSLAWPVSGELFF. CDR3 sequence (DNA): TGTGCCAGCAGCTTAGCGTGGCCGGTCTCCGGGGAGCTGTTTTTT. This chain uses TRBV7-9 with TRBJ2-2; D gene unclear. Germline lookup yields CDR1 SEHNR and CDR2 FQNEAQ (reference sequence). V was clipped by 0 bases and J by 6 bases, with 11 bases between them. The CDR3 extends over 15 amino acids.

This clone has just one count. This chain joins TRBV10-1 and TRBJ2-5, with a possible D match to TRBD1 (5 bases). The V end was cut by 4 bases, the J end by 4 bases, with 10 bases between. The length of the CDR3 is 13 residues. CDR1 is WNHNN and CDR2 is SYGVQD in the germline V gene (reference sequence). The CDR3 protein is CASSAQGRETQYF. CDR3 bases: TGCGCCAGCAGTGCCCAGGGCAGAGAGACCCAGTACTTC.

The V call is TRBV7-2, the J call TRBJ2-3, with D possibly matching TRBD1 (5 bases). The CDR3 sequence is 15 residues long. Trimming took 11 bases from V and 2 from J, leaving 20 bases between them. Per the germline V gene, CDR1 is SGHTA and CDR2 is FQGNSA. The CDR3 is CALLTGHGNTDTQYF. DNA of the CDR3: TGTGCCCTTTTAACAGGACACGGTAACACAGATACGCAGTATTTT.

The gene calls are TRBV5-8 and TRBJ2-2; 7 positions match TRBD1. The CDR3 sequence is 17 residues long. In germline, CDR1 is SGHTS, CDR2 YDEGEE. J gave up 0 bases and V 0 bases, and 5 bases lay outside the gene matches. Written as DNA, the CDR3 is TGTGCCAGCAGCTTGGAGGGGGCGAGGGCGAACACCGGGGAGCTGTTTTTT. Translating gives CASSLEGARANTGELFF.

V usage is TRBV5-1 and J usage is TRBJ2-2; 7 bases agree with TRBD1. The germline V gene has CDR1 SGHRS and CDR2 YFSETQ. The J segment lost 0 bases and the V segment lost 0 bases, leaving 5 bases of the junction unmatched. CDR3 size: 17 residues. The CDR3 DNA is TGCGCCAGCAGCTTGGTGCCGACAGGGACGAACACCGGGGAGCTGTTTTTT. The encoded protein is CASSLVPTGTNTGELFF.

This chain links TRBV4-1 with TRBJ2-3; 9 bases fit TRBD1. Unmatched junction bases numbered 16, after V lost 0 bases and J lost 3 bases. The CDR3 sequence is 20 residues long. Germline V gene lookup returns CDR1 MGHRA and CDR2 YSYEKL. CDR3 in amino acids: CASSQERDRVRREGTDTQYF. The CDR3 DNA follows: TGCGCCAGCAGCCAAGAAAGGGACAGGGTAAGGCGAGAAGGGACAGATACGCAGTATTTT.

This clone occurred once. The chain carries TRBV9 and TRBJ1-5; no firm D call. This CDR3 has 13 residues. The germline gives CDR1 SGDLS, CDR2 YYNGEE. V was trimmed by 4 bases and J by 9 bases, leaving 14 bases between them. The CDR3 coding sequence is TGTGCCAGCAGCACACAGCAAGATGGGCCCCAGCATTTT. It translates to CASSTQQDGPQHF.

The chain is built from TRBV9 and TRBJ2-7, with D maybe TRBD2 (7 bases). This CDR3 is 16 amino acids long. Trimming stripped 0 bases from V and 0 bases from J, with 13 bases between. Germline V gives CDR1 SGDLS, CDR2 YYNGEE. CDR3 residues: CASSVGAGASSYEQYF. The CDR3 DNA sequence: TGTGCCAGCAGCGTAGGGGCGGGGGCAAGCTCCTACGAGCAGTACTTC. The whole variable domain, filled in from reference TRBV9 and TRBJ2-7, reads DSGVTQTPKHLITATGQRVTLRCSPRSGDLSVYWYQQSLDQGLQFLIQYYNGEERAKGNILERFSAQQFPDLHSELNLSSLELGDSALYFCASSVGAGASSYEQYFGPGTRLTVT.

The genes are TRBV6-1 and TRBJ1-2; TRBD1 matches 11 bases. The CDR3 covers 13 residues. Germline V gives CDR1 MNHNS, CDR2 SASEGT. The trim removed 6 bases at V and 6 bases at J, leaving 3 bases unmatched. The CDR3 protein is CASRGTGGNGYTF. In DNA form, the CDR3 reads TGTGCCAGCAGAGGGACAGGGGGGAATGGCTACACCTTC.

The chain has TRBV9 and TRBJ2-3; the match to TRBD2 covers 8 bases. V lost 3 bases and J lost 6; bases outside the gene matches: 9. The CDR3 is 15 residues long. Germline-derived CDR1 and CDR2 are SGDLS and YYNGEE. The CDR3 region is CASSASAGARDTQYF. The CDR3 DNA is TGTGCCAGCAGCGCCTCAGCGGGGGCCCGTGATACGCAGTATTTT.

Points on this clone: The junction departs from germline at one end; a sequencing error may be responsible. The chain carries TRBV5-1 and TRBJ2-5; D is undetermined. The J call may be faulty, since TRBJ2-7 better matches the DNA end. The CDR3 runs to 14 residues. The germline V gene encodes CDR1 SGHRS and CDR2 YFSETQ. CDR3 sequence: CVSSLDLGSYEQYF. As DNA, the CDR3 is TGCGTCAGCAGCTTGGACCTTGGTTCCTACGAGCAGTACTTC.

The CDR3 bases are TGTGCCAGCTTAGAAGGGGGTCCGGGGCAGTTCGGGATCCCGGGGAGGTTCTTC. Translation gives CASLEGGPGQFGIPGRFF. The V gene is TRBV19, the J gene TRBJ2-1, with D maybe TRBD1 (6 bases). Trimming left V 9 bases short and J 15 bases short, with 39 bases between. Germline V gives CDR1 LNHDA, CDR2 SQIVND (reference sequence). There are 18 residues in the CDR3.

V is TRBV29-1 and J is TRBJ2-5, with D hard to call. The CDR3 covers 10 residues. V was shortened by 4 bases and J by 5 bases, with 5 bases between the two germline ends. Germline assignment: CDR1 SQVTM and CDR2 ANQGSEA. The CDR3, as DNA: TGCAGCGTTGGGCAGGAGACCCAGTACTTC. It yields the protein CSVGQETQYF. Filled out from reference TRBV29-1 and TRBJ2-5, the complete variable domain reads SAVISQKPSRDICQRGTSLTIQCQVDSQVTMMFWYRQQPGQSLTLIATANQGSEATYESGFVIDKFPISRPNLTFSTLTVSNMSPEDSSIYLCSVGQETQYFGPGTRLLVL.